This TCR beta chain derives from a study of Ad26.COV2.S vaccination and SARS-CoV-2 variants. Study observations and caveats: CD8+ and CD4+ T cells specific for spike reportedly responded with substantial breadth after vaccination.

Treatment reported: around 19 received Ad26.COV2.S at low or high dose, single or two shots; roughly five received placebo; per-sample allocation not given. Samples analyzed were those drawn on day 63 after the first vaccine or placebo injection. About this clone itself: What it binds is unknown.

The protocol was immunoSEQ multiplex PCR, while the TCRdb copy is restricted to in-frame clones and leaves out a portion. The top ten clones hold approximately 5% of a sample with about 330,000 clones, roughly 90% of them seen once. Losses at the gene ends were 5 bases for V and 2 bases for J; bases not matched to a gene: 12. Germline loops: CDR1 MNHEY, CDR2 SMNVEV (reference sequence). CDR3 length: 17 amino acids. The sequences come from peripheral blood, collected in a trial of Ad26.COV2.S vaccine versus placebo. This chain uses TRBV27 with TRBJ1-2, with TRBD1 matching over 9 bases. This clonotype originated in a person between 18 and 60 years old who received the Ad26.COV2.S COVID-19 vaccine or a placebo. The CDR3 sequence is CASSTDRGGMLNYGYTF. Here the CDR3 DNA reads TGTGCCAGCAGTACGGACAGGGGCGGGATGTTAAACTATGGCTACACCTTC.